The 18 T cell receptor beta chains below all came from one sample that was sequenced in a study of T cell responses to AZD1222 COVID-19 vaccine. Some clones are missing from TCRdb's copy, which holds only in-frame ones; the method was immunoSEQ multiplex PCR. Of about 150,000 clones listed, 80% to 95% were seen once; the top ten hold approximately 2.2%. This material consisted of peripheral blood, taken on day 0 of AZD1222 vaccination. All receptors derive from an adult in good health.

The rearrangement links TRBV3-1 (or the pseudogene TRBV3-2) to TRBJ2-7; D unclear. Germline CDR1 and CDR2: LGHDT and YNNKEL (reference sequence). Trimming cost V 3 bases and J 3 bases, with 9 bases left between them. The CDR3 sequence is 13 residues long. The CDR3 nucleotides read TGTGCCAGCAGCCATACCAGGAGCTACGAGCAGTACTTC. Amino acid sequence: CASSHTRSYEQYF.

This clone was picked up one time. J is TRBJ2-3 and V is TRBV18; D is undetermined. The V end lost 3 bases, the J end lost 4 bases, and 5 bases lay between the germline ends. This CDR3 is 12 amino acids long. From germline, CDR1 is KGHSH and CDR2 LQKENI. CDR3 coding DNA: TGTGCCAGCTCACCGGGCGCAGATACGCAGTATTTT. Translating gives CASSPGADTQYF.

V usage is TRBV5-1 and J usage is TRBJ2-5; a weak D match, TRBD2 (6 bases). V lost 0 bases and J lost 5, with 17 bases in between. The CDR3 is made up of 16 amino acids. The germline gives CDR1 SGHRS, CDR2 YFSETQ. CDR3 bases: TGCGCCAGCAGCTTGGTCGACGTTGTCGCGGGGGAGACCCAGTACTTC. This codes for CASSLVDVVAGETQYF.

The chain couples TRBV7-8 to TRBJ1-2; the match to TRBD1 covers 7 bases. The CDR3 runs 15 residues. V was clipped by 2 bases and J by 4 bases; unmatched bases: 7. Looked up from germline, CDR1 is SGHVS and CDR2 is FQNEAQ. CDR3 DNA: TGTGCCAGCAGCTTAACACCGACAGGGAGCTATGGCTACACCTTC. Protein product: CASSLTPTGSYGYTF.

The rearrangement joins TRBV28 to TRBJ2-2; the D gene is possibly TRBD1 (5 bases). Germline-derived CDR1 and CDR2 are MDHEN and SYDVKM. The CDR3 is made up of 13 amino acids. V shed 6 bases and J shed 5 bases, with 10 bases lying between them. Written as DNA, the CDR3 is TGTGCCAGCAGAAAGACAGATACCGGGGAGCTGTTTTTT. Its translation is CASRKTDTGELFF.

This clone was seen only a few times. The chain carries TRBV19 and TRBJ2-5; maybe TRBD2 (5 bases). V lost 2 bases to trimming and J lost 7 bases, with 11 bases between them. The CDR3 is made up of 13 amino acids. Germline CDR1 is LNHDA and CDR2 is SQIVND (reference sequence). The DNA of the CDR3 is TGTGCCAGTAGTATAAGCGGACCGGGGACCCAGTACTTC. It is translated as CASSISGPGTQYF.

The rearrangement links TRBV19 to TRBJ2-5; tentative D call: TRBD1 (6 bases). Germline-derived CDR1 and CDR2 are LNHDA and SQIVND (reference sequence). The CDR3 has 17 residues. The V gene lost 5 bases and the J gene lost 5 bases, with 24 bases spanning the gap. The CDR3 DNA reads TGTGCCAGTAGTGTTTCCCAGACAGGCCCTCCGTGGGAGACCCAGTACTTC. This encodes CASSVSQTGPPWETQYF.

CDR3 nucleotides: TGTGCCAGCAGCTTAGAGGGCAGGAGTAGTCAGCCCCAGCATTTT. It is translated as CASSLEGRSSQPQHF. This sequence joins TRBV7-2 and TRBJ1-5; D call uncertain. The germline CDR1 and CDR2 sequences are SGHTA and FQGNSA. The CDR3 is 15 amino acids. The V end was cut by 1 base, the J end by 6 bases, with 13 bases between.

In regard to this clone: At the DNA level, this CDR3 is encoded by other sequences in the same sample as well. V and J are TRBV18 and TRBJ2-5; D is unresolved. Deletions cut 0 bases from V and 5 bases from J, with 4 bases between. The CDR3 covers 12 residues. Germline CDR1 KGHSH, CDR2 LQKENI. CDR3 nucleotide sequence: TGTGCCAGCTCACCACCTGGGGAGACCCAGTACTTC. This encodes CASSPPGETQYF. The variable domain in full, with the rest retrieved from reference TRBV18 and TRBJ2-5, is NAGVMQNPRHLVRRRGQEARLRCSPMKGHSHVYWYRQLPEEGLKFMVYLQKENIIDESGMPKERFSAEFPKEGPSILRIQQVVRGDSAAYFCASSPPGETQYFGPGTRLLVL.

The chain couples TRBV6-6 to TRBJ2-3; 10 bases map to TRBD2. V was clipped by 5 bases and J by 0 bases; unmatched bases: 5. The germline CDR1 and CDR2 sequences are MNHNY and SVGAGI (reference sequence). This CDR3 has 16 amino acids. DNA for the CDR3: TGTGCCAGCAGTAGATCGACTAGCGGGAGCACAGATACGCAGTATTTT. This gives the protein CASSRSTSGSTDTQYF.

The CDR3 protein is CASSNPGDQDGYTF. The DNA for the CDR3 is TGTGCCAGCAGTAACCCAGGGGATCAAGATGGCTACACCTTC. V gene TRBV6-5 combines with J gene TRBJ1-2; D is possibly TRBD1 (6 bases). V lost 5 bases and J 6 bases, leaving 16 bases between the germline ends. This CDR3 is 14 amino acids long. Germline CDR1 MNHEY, CDR2 SVGAGI.

The genes are TRBV3-1 (or the pseudogene TRBV3-2) and TRBJ2-7; 7 nucleotides line up with TRBD1. The germline CDR1 and CDR2 sequences are LGHDT and YNNKEL (reference sequence). The V segment lost 0 bases and the J segment 6 bases; nucleotides outside the gene matches: 8. CDR3 length equals 15 residues. CDR3 sequence (DNA): TGTGCCAGCAGCCAAGATCGGGACAGTTCGTCCGAGCAGTACTTC. This codes for CASSQDRDSSSEQYF.

The genes are TRBV29-1 and TRBJ1-3, with D perhaps matching TRBD1 (5 bases). The germline CDR1 and CDR2 sequences are SQVTM and ANQGSEA. CDR3 length equals 16 residues. Trimming took 1 base from V and 0 from J, leaving 13 bases between them. CDR3 in amino acids: CSVEGRMGLSGNTIYF. CDR3 coding DNA: TGCAGCGTTGAAGGCAGGATGGGACTCTCTGGAAACACCATATATTTT.

V gene TRBV6-4 combines with J gene TRBJ1-1; D call uncertain. V gave up 8 bases and J gave up 4 bases, with 14 bases separating them. The CDR3 totals 13 residues. Germline loops: CDR1 MRHNA, CDR2 SNTAGT. CDR3 region: CASGTGEGTEAFF. The CDR3 DNA follows: TGTGCCAGCGGAACTGGGGAGGGCACTGAAGCTTTCTTT.

This rearrangement joins TRBV7-2 to TRBJ1-5; 7 bases line up with TRBD1. This CDR3 has 14 residues. The germline V gene has CDR1 SGHTA and CDR2 FQGNSA. V gave up 1 base and J gave up 7 bases; unmatched junction bases: 4. CDR3 sequence reads: CASSLVTGDQPQHF. As DNA, the CDR3 is TGTGCCAGCAGCTTAGTCACAGGGGACCAGCCCCAGCATTTT.

This chain uses TRBV24-1 with TRBJ2-5; D is unclear. Germline CDR1 is KGHDR and CDR2 is SFDVKD. The CDR3 is made up of 15 amino acids. Trimming pared 0 bases from V and 4 bases from J, leaving 11 bases between. DNA of the CDR3: TGTGCCACCAGTGATTTGTCCGTTTACAGAGAGACCCAGTACTTC. Translation: CATSDLSVYRETQYF.

The chain combines TRBV28 with TRBJ2-5; D is perhaps TRBD1 (5 bases). V dropped 2 bases and J dropped 4 bases, with 17 bases sitting between them. Germline V gene sequence: CDR1 MDHEN, CDR2 SYDVKM. The CDR3 has 16 amino acids. CDR3 loop: CASSLLYWGQGETQYF. The DNA for the CDR3 is TGTGCCAGCAGTTTACTTTATTGGGGCCAGGGAGAGACCCAGTACTTC.

This chain joins TRBV6-5 and TRBJ1-1, with D perhaps TRBD1 (5 bases). This CDR3 is 15 amino acids long. Germline V gene sequence: CDR1 MNHEY, CDR2 SVGAGI. V lost 7 bases and J lost 1, with 16 bases in between. CDR3 amino acids: CASTQLSGANTEAFF. CDR3 coding DNA: TGTGCCAGCACCCAGCTGAGCGGGGCGAACACTGAAGCTTTCTTT.